Included here is one T cell receptor beta chain sequence, with context. The target antigen is unknown. The sample is drawn from a study of identical twins. General study results and limits: Invariant cells of the MAIT and iNKT types might have partly distorted the zero-insertion analyses.

All of the donors were Caucasians in good health. Germline loops: CDR1 MGHRA, CDR2 YSYEKL. The CDR3 has 17 amino acids. Losses at the gene ends were 4 bases for V and 6 bases for J; bases not matched to a gene: 14. Unique molecular identifiers were present on the cDNA, and a universal primer site came from template switching. TCRdb analysed the 5' RACE reads with MiXCR anew, one entry per CDR3 protein. The sample carries more than 400,000 distinct CDR3 sequences, roughly 15% recorded once. The sample was also linked to a second study, of yellow fever vaccine responses in identical twins. As that report states: Twins' vaccine T cell response reportedly gave the appearance of partial convergence and partial personalization.

The receptor's source is a woman under 30 in good health. V usage is TRBV4-1 and J usage is TRBJ2-1; 8 nucleotides align to TRBD2. Sequences were obtained from CD4+ T cells sorted from blood. CDR3 in DNA: TGCGCCAGCAGCCCCGATGAAGGGGTAGCGGGGAGCAATGAGCAGTTCTTC. As protein: CASSPDEGVAGSNEQFF.